Listed below are T cell receptor beta chains from one sample, sequenced in a study of T-cell reconstitution after alpha-beta-depleted transplantation in children. MiXCR, run by TCRdb on the PCR reads, gives a single entry per CDR3 protein. The sample has fewer than 350,000 distinct CDR3 sequences, over 9% seen once; the top ten hold around 7.5%. Sequencing used PBMCs, obtained before TCRalphabeta/CD19-depleted stem cell transplant. Receptors originate from a boy younger than two with acute myeloid leukemia, due to receive a stem cell transplant. The CDR3 runs from the conserved cysteine through the conserved F or W. Each record gives: J gene, V gene, clone size, D gene, CDR3 DNA, CDR3 protein. A D gene is named only where the DNA matches it firmly. Size is omitted from some rows. Given values are once, few, many or a class for expanded clones.

TRBJ2-3,TRBV3-1,many,TRBD2,TGTGCCAGCAGCCATCCGCTAGCGGGGGGAAGAGATACGCAGTATTTT,CASSHPLAGGRDTQYF
TRBJ2-5,TRBV15,many,.,TGTGCCACCACCTTCGACTTTAGGGAGACCCAGTACTTC,CATTFDFRETQYF
TRBJ2-5,TRBV24-1,many,TRBD2,TGTGCCACCAGTGTTGTACTAGCGGGATGGGAGACCCAGTACTTC,CATSVVLAGWETQYF
TRBJ2-3,TRBV28,many,.,TGTGCCGCAGATACGCAGTATTTT,CAADTQYF
TRBJ2-4,TRBV4-1,few,.,TGCGCCAGCAGCCACCTTCAGGGCCCCAAAAACATTCAGTACTTC,CASSHLQGPKNIQYF
TRBJ1-4,TRBV5-1,many,.,TGCGCCAGCAGCTTGTGGGGTCAGGGTGATGAAAAACTGTTTTTT,CASSLWGQGDEKLFF
TRBJ2-3,TRBV5-1,many,TRBD2,TGCGCCAGCAGCGGGGAGCGGGGGACCCGCACAGATACGCAGTATTTT,CASSGERGTRTDTQYF
TRBJ2-3,TRBV29-1,many,TRBD1,TGCAGCGTCGGGACAGGGATTGGGGATACGCAGTATTTT,CSVGTGIGDTQYF
TRBJ2-7,TRBV5-1,many,.,TGCGCCAGCAGCTTGGAAAGCGTGCAGGTCGACGAGCAGTACTTC,CASSLESVQVDEQYF
TRBJ2-1,TRBV7-2,many,TRBD2,TGTGCCAGCAGCTTTTCTAGCGGGATATCCAATGAGCAGTTCTTC,CASSFSSGISNEQFF
TRBJ2-7,TRBV5-1,.,TRBD1,TGCGCCAGCAGCTTGGGGACAGGGAGCCACGAGCAGTACTTC,CASSLGTGSHEQYF
TRBJ2-2,TRBV5-6,many,TRBD1,TGTGCCAGCAGCGTCCGACAGGGGCCCGGCGGGGAGCTGTTTTTT,CASSVRQGPGGELFF
TRBJ2-3,TRBV2,.,.,TGTGCCAGCAGTAAAACAGGCCGGGGCACAGATACGCAGTATTTT,CASSKTGRGTDTQYF